These T cell receptor beta chains were read from a single sample in a study of T cell repertoires in cytomegalovirus infection. MiXCR, applied by TCRdb to the reads, yields one record per CDR3 protein. The sample has 450,000 to 650,000 distinct CDR3 sequences, 35% to 50% seen once. Which antigens these TCRs recognize remains unknown. Sequences were derived from cultured PBMCs, sampled from culture after CMV antigen stimulation. The receptors were sampled from a human donor in good health (CMV status not recorded). Some clones in this sample may be carry-over from other donors' samples. Both conserved end residues are part of each CDR3. The D gene is left open where the match is weak. Part of the rows lack a size; the others show once, few, many or a class for expanded clones.

j_gene | d_gene | abundance | v_gene | CDR3nt | CDR3aa
TRBJ2-3 | TRBD1 | many | TRBV7-2 | TGTGCCAGCAGCCCACAGGGGTCCACAGATACGCAGTATTTT | CASSPQGSTDTQYF
TRBJ2-6 | - | - | TRBV5-6 | TGTGCCAGCAGTTACAGCCCTGGGGCCAACGTCCTGACTTTC | CASSYSPGANVLTF
TRBJ2-6 | - | - | TRBV20-1 | TGCAGTGCTATGAGGGAGGGGGTCAACGTCCTGACTTTC | CSAMREGVNVLTF
TRBJ1-1 | TRBD1 | - | TRBV12-3/TRBV12-4 | TGTGCCAGCAGTTTATATAGACAGGGGCTTCGGTCAGGGAACACTGAAGCTTTCTTT | CASSLYRQGLRSGNTEAFF
TRBJ1-5 | - | - | TRBV6-1 | TGTGCCAGCAGCGGGACGGTGAGCCAGCCCCAGCATTTT | CASSGTVSQPQHF
TRBJ2-3 | TRBD1 | few | TRBV7-6 | TGTGCCAGCAGCTTAGAGGACAGGGGCCCACACACAGATACGCAGTATTTT | CASSLEDRGPHTDTQYF
TRBJ1-6 | - | once | TRBV5-5 | TGTGCCAGCAGCTTAAGTCCGCTCCCAGGGGCCAATTCACCCCTCCACTTT | CASSLSPLPGANSPLHF
TRBJ2-3 | - | - | TRBV7-6 | TGTGCCAGCAGCTTTTCCGTTGGAGTCGCAGATACGCAGTATTTT | CASSFSVGVADTQYF
TRBJ2-5 | - | few | TRBV6-1 | TGTGCCAGCAGTTCACGCCTTCACCCGACAGGTCTGGAGACCCAGTACTTC | CASSSRLHPTGLETQYF
TRBJ2-2 | - | - | TRBV12-3/TRBV12-4 | TGTGCCACAGACAGGCTCAGCACCGGGGAGCTGTTTTTT | CATDRLSTGELFF
TRBJ2-5 | TRBD2 | few | TRBV6-1 | TGTGCCAGCAGTGCTATGGCGGGGGGACAAGAGACCCAGTACTTC | CASSAMAGGQETQYF
TRBJ1-1 | - | - | TRBV7-9 | TGTGCCAGCAGCTTAGGAGAGTCACCAACGTGGCACACTGAAGCTTTCTTT | CASSLGESPTWHTEAFF
TRBJ1-1 | - | - | TRBV19 | TGTGCCAGTAGTCAGGCCGGGGGCGGATTAACTTTCTTT | CASSQAGGGLTFF
TRBJ1-1 | - | few | TRBV7-8 | TGTGCCCCCTGGACTGAAGCTTTCTTT | CAPWTEAFF
TRBJ2-5 | - | many | TRBV28 | TGTGCCAGCAGCCAATTGGGAGTCGCTCAAGAGACCCAGTACTTC | CASSQLGVAQETQYF
TRBJ2-7 | - | few | TRBV7-9 | TGTGCCAGCAGCCCCCCTCGACTAATGGTCCACGAGCAGTACTTC | CASSPPRLMVHEQYF
TRBJ2-3 | - | many | TRBV11-2 | TGTGCCAGCAGCTTGCGACGGGGACGAAACACAGATACGCAGTATTTT | CASSLRRGRNTDTQYF
TRBJ2-1 | TRBD1 | few | TRBV11-2 | TGTGCCAGCAGCCGTGACAGGGGGCCACTCCATGAGCAGTTCTTC | CASSRDRGPLHEQFF
TRBJ1-1 | TRBD1 | many | TRBV7-8 | TGTGCCAGCAGCGCCGACAGGGTTCCGTTGAGCACTGAAGCTTTCTTT | CASSADRVPLSTEAFF
TRBJ2-1 | - | few | TRBV7-9 | TGTGCCACCATTCCCGCCAGGGATTATGAGCAGTTCTTC | CATIPARDYEQFF
TRBJ2-3 | TRBD1 | - | TRBV5-4 | TGTGCCAGCAGCTCCAGGACAGGGGGTAGCACAGATACGCAGTATTTT | CASSSRTGGSTDTQYF
TRBJ2-1 | - | few | TRBV7-6 | TGTGCCAGCAGCCACGGGGGCGGAACCTACAATGAGCAGTTCTTC | CASSHGGGTYNEQFF
TRBJ1-6 | - | - | TRBV20-1 | TGCAGTGCTAGGACAGGCGGAGATTCACCCCTCCACTTT | CSARTGGDSPLHF
TRBJ2-7 | - | - | TRBV6-5 | TGTGCCAGCAGTTACGATATTGGCGGAGCCAGCTCCTACGAGCAGTACTTC | CASSYDIGGASSYEQYF
TRBJ1-1 | - | - | TRBV7-2 | TGTGCCAGCAGCACGACAGGAGGAGGTCTGAACACTGAAGCTTTCTTT | CASSTTGGGLNTEAFF
TRBJ1-5 | - | - | TRBV4-1 | TGCGCCAGCAGCCACCCGGCAAGAGGTCAGCCCCAGCATTTT | CASSHPARGQPQHF
TRBJ2-3 | TRBD1 | - | TRBV7-2 | TGTGCCAGCAGCCCGGGACAGGCCCCCGCGGCGGGTACGCAGTATTTT | CASSPGQAPAAGTQYF
TRBJ2-3 | - | many | TRBV12-3/TRBV12-4 | TGTGCCAGCAGTCCCGGTGGGTTCGGCAACGCAGATACGCAGTATTTT | CASSPGGFGNADTQYF
TRBJ2-1 | TRBD2 | few | TRBV7-2 | TGTGCCAGCAGCTTTCGGGGGAGGGACAATGAGCAGTTCTTC | CASSFRGRDNEQFF
TRBJ2-3 | - | - | TRBV6-6 | TGTGCCAGCAGCCAGAAAGGGACCCGCACAGATACGCAGTATTTT | CASSQKGTRTDTQYF
TRBJ2-4 | - | few | TRBV5-4 | TGTGCCAGCAGCTTGGGAGGGGACAAAAACATTCAGTACTTC | CASSLGGDKNIQYF
TRBJ2-7 | - | - | TRBV7-2 | TGTGCCAGCAGCTTAGCACAGGGAGCATCCGAGCAGTACTTC | CASSLAQGASEQYF
TRBJ1-1 | - | - | TRBV11-2 | TGTGCCAGCAGCTCACACACAATGGAATTGGCTTTCTTT | CASSSHTMELAFF